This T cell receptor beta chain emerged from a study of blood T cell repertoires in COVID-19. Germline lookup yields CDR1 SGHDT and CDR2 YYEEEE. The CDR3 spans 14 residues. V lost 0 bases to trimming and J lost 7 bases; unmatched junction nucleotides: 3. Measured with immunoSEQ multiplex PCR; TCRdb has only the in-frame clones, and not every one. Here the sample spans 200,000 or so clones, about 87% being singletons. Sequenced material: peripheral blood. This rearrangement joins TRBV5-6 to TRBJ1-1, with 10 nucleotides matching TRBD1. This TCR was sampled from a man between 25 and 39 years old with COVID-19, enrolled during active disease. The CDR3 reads CASSLERDRGEAFF. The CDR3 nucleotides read TGTGCCAGCAGCTTGGAAAGGGACAGGGGTGAAGCTTTCTTT.